Listed here are 28 T cell receptor beta chains from one sample, sequenced in a study of T cell repertoires in cytomegalovirus infection. These receptors have no known antigen. MiXCR, run by TCRdb on the reads, gives a single entry per CDR3 protein. The sample holds around 130,000 distinct CDR3 sequences, more than 20% seen once. The sequenced material came from PBMCs, sequenced either directly or after in vitro stimulation (not recorded which). Every receptor here comes from a human donor in good health (CMV status not recorded). Some clones in this sample may be carry-over from other donors' samples.

In its sample, this clonotype was seen many times. The chain has TRBV4-3 and TRBJ1-2; D uncertain. This CDR3 contains 15 residues. The germline V gene has CDR1 LGHNA and CDR2 YSLEER. V lost 0 bases to trimming and J lost 4 bases, with 12 bases between them. CDR3 sequence (DNA): TGCGCCAGCAGCCAAGATCCGCAGACAACCTATGGCTACACCTTC. Its translation: CASSQDPQTTYGYTF.

This clonotype turned up a few times. The chain links TRBV7-2 to TRBJ1-1, with unresolved D. Trimming took off 1 base at V and 1 base at J, with 13 bases between the two ends. CDR1 SGHTA and CDR2 FQGNSA come from the germline V gene. There are 16 residues in the CDR3. Here the CDR3 DNA reads TGTGCCAGCAGCTTAGGTCTTTCCAGACGGAACACTGAAGCTTTCTTT. Translation: CASSLGLSRRNTEAFF.

This clonotype has just a few counts. V gene TRBV11-2 combines with J gene TRBJ2-1; D may be TRBD1 (6 bases). Germline lookup yields CDR1 SGHAT and CDR2 FQNNGV. V was trimmed by 3 bases and J by 6 bases, leaving 12 bases between them. The CDR3 consists of 14 residues. CDR3: CASSLWQGSNEQFF. CDR3 sequence (DNA): TGTGCCAGCAGCTTGTGGCAGGGGAGCAATGAGCAGTTCTTC.

This clonotype appeared many times. The V gene is TRBV27, the J gene TRBJ2-1; 11 bases agree with TRBD2. In germline, CDR1 is MNHEY, CDR2 SMNVEV (reference sequence). CDR3 length: 15 residues. Germline trimming cut 5 bases from V and 2 bases from J; bases unmatched to any gene: 2. CDR3 region: CASSLSGRAYNEQFF. CDR3 nucleotides: TGTGCCAGCAGTCTTAGCGGGAGGGCCTACAATGAGCAGTTCTTC.

This clonotype showed up many times. This chain uses TRBV7-8 with TRBJ2-3; D possibly matches TRBD1 or TRBD2 (5 bases each). Germline loops: CDR1 SGHVS, CDR2 FQNEAQ. V shed 5 bases and J shed 2 bases, with 17 bases lying between them. The length of the CDR3 is 16 residues. CDR3 amino acids: CASSPRASRATDTQYF. CDR3 nucleotides: TGTGCCAGCAGCCCTCGGGCTAGCAGGGCCACAGATACGCAGTATTTT.

This clonotype was found a few times. The chain combines TRBV28 with TRBJ2-6; the D is unclear. CDR3 length: 15 residues. The ends were cut back, 6 bases at V and 0 bases at J, with 9 bases in the middle. CDR1 and CDR2 (germline): MDHEN, SYDVKM. The DNA of the CDR3 is TGTGCCAGCAGGACCTCGGGCTCTGGGGCCAACGTCCTGACTTTC. Encoded protein: CASRTSGSGANVLTF. The entire variable domain, with the rest obtained from reference TRBV28 and TRBJ2-6, is as follows: DVKVTQSSRYLVKRTGEKVFLECVQDMDHENMFWYRQDPGLGLRLIYFSYDVKMKEKGDIPEGYSVSREKKERFSLILESASTNQTSMYLCASRTSGSGANVLTFGAGSRLTVL.

The chain links TRBV19 to TRBJ2-1; D remains unclear. V gave up 0 bases and J gave up 5 bases, with 8 bases separating them. The V gene's germline CDR1 is LNHDA and CDR2 SQIVND (reference sequence). This CDR3 comprises 14 residues. Here the CDR3 DNA reads TGTGCCAGTAGTATAGATCGCCCGAACAATGAGCAGTTCTTC. Its protein product is CASSIDRPNNEQFF.

Note on this clonotype: The junction departs from germline at one end; a sequencing error may be responsible. The chain has TRBV5-1 and TRBJ2-1; the match to TRBD2 covers 9 bases. Germline loops: CDR1 SGHRS, CDR2 YFSETQ. This CDR3 contains 17 residues. CDR3 protein: CASSLGGRVGSDNEQFF. The CDR3 nucleotides are TGCGCCAGCAGCTTGGGCGGGAGGGTCGGCTCCGACAATGAGCAGTTCTTC. Drawing the rest from reference TRBV5-1 and TRBJ2-1, the complete variable domain is KAGVTQTPRYLIKTRGQQVTLSCSPISGHRSVSWYQQTPGQGLQFLFEYFSETQRNKGNFPGRFSGRQFSNSRSEMNVSTLELGDSALYLCASSLGGRVGSDNEQFFGPGTRLTVL.

The sample holds many counts of this clonotype. The DNA of the CDR3 is TGTGCCAGCAGCTCGTTAGCGGGAGGGCCGGGCGAGCAGTACGTC. It codes for CASSSLAGGPGEQYV. This chain links TRBV7-2 with TRBJ2-7; TRBD2 agrees at 11 bases. CDR1 and CDR2 (germline): SGHTA, FQGNSA. V dropped 4 bases and J dropped 6; count of bases not matched to a gene: 8. This CDR3 comprises 15 residues.

This chain uses TRBV5-1 with TRBJ1-1; D is possibly TRBD1 (5 bases). Trimming removed 1 base at V and 4 bases at J, with 11 bases between. In germline, CDR1 is SGHRS, CDR2 YFSETQ. The CDR3 contains 14 residues. CDR3 loop: CASSLTGRITEAFF. For the CDR3, the DNA is TGCGCCAGCAGCTTGACGGGACGGATCACTGAAGCTTTCTTT.

On this clonotype: At one end, the junction sequence differs from germline, possibly due to a read error. The rearrangement links TRBV6-2 or TRBV6-3 to TRBJ2-7; 15 positions match TRBD2. The germline gives CDR1 MNHEY, CDR2 SVGEGT. CDR3 length: 17 residues. The CDR3 loop reads CASSGPGLAGGAYGQYF. Written as DNA, the CDR3 is TGTGCCAGCAGTGGACCGGGACTAGCGGGAGGAGCCTACGGGCAGTACTTC.

This chain joins TRBV11-3 and TRBJ2-6; 8 positions match TRBD2. CDR3 size: 17 residues. Per germline, CDR1 SGHNT and CDR2 YENEEA. V dropped 5 bases and J dropped 0; count of bases not matched to a gene: 6. The CDR3 is CASSPFSGGSGANVLTF. CDR3 nucleotides: TGTGCCAGCAGCCCGTTCAGCGGGGGCTCTGGGGCCAACGTCCTGACTTTC.

The rearrangement links TRBV12-3 or TRBV12-4 to TRBJ2-7, with no clear D. The CDR3 sequence is 17 residues long. Trimming took 1 base from V and 0 from J, leaving 16 bases between them. This chain's CDR3 is CASSLGVRAIASYEQYV. As DNA, the CDR3 is TGTGCCAGCAGTTTAGGCGTTCGAGCGATCGCCTCCTACGAGCAGTACGTC.

The V gene is TRBV29-1, the J gene TRBJ2-1; 11 bases map to TRBD2. Germline V gives CDR1 SQVTM, CDR2 ANQGSEA. V trimming: 1 base; J trimming: 2 bases; junction bases outside the gene matches: 10. The CDR3 sequence is 18 residues long. CDR3 bases: TGCAGCGTTGAAGGCTGGGAGCTAGCGGGAGGAACCTACAATGAGCAGTTCTTC. Encoded protein: CSVEGWELAGGTYNEQFF.

The chain carries TRBV4-1 and TRBJ2-2; D is unclear. Germline V gene lookup returns CDR1 MGHRA and CDR2 YSYEKL. V was clipped by 4 bases and J by 2 bases, with 11 bases between them. CDR3 length equals 15 residues. In DNA form, the CDR3 reads TGCGCCAGCAGCCGAGAGGCTAGTAACACCGGGGAGCTGTTTTTT. Encoded protein: CASSREASNTGELFF.

The J gene is TRBJ2-7, the V gene TRBV20-1; a weak D match, TRBD2 (5 bases). Germline CDR1 reads DFQATT; CDR2 reads SNEGSKA (reference sequence). The CDR3 length is 11 residues. Trimming cost V 1 base and J 7 bases, with 8 bases left between them. CDR3 amino acids: CSARGTGEQYF. CDR3 bases: TGCAGTGCTAGAGGAACGGGGGAGCAGTACTTC.

This chain connects TRBV28 to TRBJ2-2; 10 nucleotides line up with TRBD2. The CDR3 runs 14 residues. Germline assignment: CDR1 MDHEN and CDR2 SYDVKM. V was clipped by 7 bases and J by 6 bases; unmatched bases: 5. The CDR3 spells CASTLSGRAGELFF. In DNA, the CDR3 is TGTGCCAGCACCCTGAGCGGGAGGGCCGGGGAGCTGTTTTTT.

Only a few counts were recorded for this clonotype. The J gene is TRBJ2-1, the V gene TRBV28, with TRBD2 identical over 8 bases. This CDR3 contains 13 residues. V shed 5 bases, J shed 8 bases, and the junction held 5 bases outside the gene matches. In germline, CDR1 is MDHEN, CDR2 SYDVKM. The CDR3 DNA follows: TGTGCCAGCAGTCCCGGGGGGGAGGATGAGCAGTTCTTC. This sequence encodes CASSPGGEDEQFF.

This clonotype was detected only a few times. This chain links TRBV3-1 with TRBJ1-2; 7 bases fit TRBD1. Per germline, CDR1 LGHDT and CDR2 YNNKEL (reference sequence). This CDR3 is built from 14 residues. V was pared by 4 bases and J by 6 bases, with 8 bases of the junction left unmatched. CDR3 sequence reads: CASSRPSGQDGYTF. The DNA of the CDR3 is TGTGCCAGCAGCCGGCCTTCAGGACAGGATGGCTACACCTTC.

The chain joins TRBV5-1 to TRBJ2-7, with D perhaps TRBD1 or TRBD2 (5 bases each). This CDR3 region has 15 residues. V was clipped by 3 bases and J by 2 bases, with 15 bases between them. Germline V lookup: CDR1 SGHRS, CDR2 YFSETQ. This chain's CDR3 is CASSSLGTHPYEQYF. The CDR3 DNA follows: TGCGCCAGCAGCTCCCTCGGGACGCACCCCTACGAGCAGTACTTC.

The chain couples TRBV6-2 or TRBV6-3 to TRBJ2-3, with TRBD2 identical over 11 bases. CDR3 length equals 18 residues. Germline trimming cut 2 bases from V and 2 bases from J; bases unmatched to any gene: 9. Looked up from germline, CDR1 is MNHEY and CDR2 is SVGEGT. The CDR3 sequence is CASSYRELAGDFTDTQYF. The CDR3 region has the DNA TGTGCCAGCAGTTACAGGGAACTAGCGGGAGACTTCACAGATACGCAGTATTTT.

This clonotype was seen only a few times. The chain couples TRBV20-1 to TRBJ1-4; 7 nucleotides line up with TRBD1. Unmatched junction bases numbered 4, after V lost 2 bases and J lost 4 bases. There are 14 residues in the CDR3. Germline CDR1 DFQATT, CDR2 SNEGSKA (reference sequence). CDR3 DNA: TGCAGTGCTAGACCCGGGACAGTTAATGAAAAACTGTTTTTT. It translates to CSARPGTVNEKLFF.

This clonotype occurred a few times. The DNA of the CDR3 is TGCAGCGTCGAGGACTGGAGCTCTGGAAACACCATATATTTT. Translating it yields CSVEDWSSGNTIYF. V and J are TRBV29-1 and TRBJ1-3, with D unclear. V was clipped by 6 bases and J by 0 bases, with 12 bases between them. This CDR3 spans 14 amino acids. CDR1 and CDR2 (germline): SQVTM, ANQGSEA.

V usage is TRBV29-1 and J usage is TRBJ2-6; the D is unclear. CDR3 length equals 15 residues. V gave up 3 bases and J gave up 0 bases, with 9 bases separating them. Germline V gives CDR1 SQVTM, CDR2 ANQGSEA. Here the CDR3 reads CSVEGSPSGANVLTF. In DNA form, the CDR3 reads TGCAGCGTTGAGGGCAGCCCCTCTGGGGCCAACGTCCTGACTTTC.

In its sample, this clonotype was seen a few times. The chain uses TRBV19 and TRBJ2-2, with 8 bases aligning to TRBD1. V shed 6 bases and J 1 base; nucleotides not matched to a gene: 4. The germline CDR1 and CDR2 sequences are LNHDA and SQIVND (reference sequence). CDR3 size: 15 residues. The CDR3 sequence: CASRSTGGNTGELFF. In DNA, the CDR3 is TGTGCCAGTAGGTCAACAGGGGGGAACACCGGGGAGCTGTTTTTT.

The chain joins TRBV7-2 to TRBJ1-3; D is undetermined. Germline CDR1 and CDR2: SGHTA and FQGNSA. V shed 4 bases and J shed 0 bases, with 10 bases lying between them. The CDR3 spans 15 residues. CDR3 bases: TGTGCCAGCAGCTGGAATGCGGACTCTGGAAACACCATATATTTT. Amino acids: CASSWNADSGNTIYF.

This clonotype was seen a handful of times. The rearrangement uses TRBV15 and TRBJ1-1, with D uncertain. Germline V gives CDR1 LNHNV, CDR2 YYDKDF (reference sequence). CDR3 length: 13 amino acids. The V and J ends lost 1 base and 1 base respectively, with 4 bases between them. CDR3 nucleotides: TGTGCCACCAGCAGAGGGGGGAACACTGAAGCTTTCTTT. Protein: CATSRGGNTEAFF.

This clonotype has only a few counts. This chain joins TRBV7-3 and TRBJ2-3, with TRBD1 as a possible D gene (6 bases). There are 16 residues in the CDR3. The V and J ends lost 2 bases and 6 bases respectively, with 18 bases between them. Germline V CDR1 and CDR2: SGHTA, FQGTGA. The CDR3 loop is CASSLGRRQGLDTQYF. Written as DNA, the CDR3 is TGTGCCAGCAGCTTAGGGCGGAGGCAGGGGCTTGATACGCAGTATTTT.